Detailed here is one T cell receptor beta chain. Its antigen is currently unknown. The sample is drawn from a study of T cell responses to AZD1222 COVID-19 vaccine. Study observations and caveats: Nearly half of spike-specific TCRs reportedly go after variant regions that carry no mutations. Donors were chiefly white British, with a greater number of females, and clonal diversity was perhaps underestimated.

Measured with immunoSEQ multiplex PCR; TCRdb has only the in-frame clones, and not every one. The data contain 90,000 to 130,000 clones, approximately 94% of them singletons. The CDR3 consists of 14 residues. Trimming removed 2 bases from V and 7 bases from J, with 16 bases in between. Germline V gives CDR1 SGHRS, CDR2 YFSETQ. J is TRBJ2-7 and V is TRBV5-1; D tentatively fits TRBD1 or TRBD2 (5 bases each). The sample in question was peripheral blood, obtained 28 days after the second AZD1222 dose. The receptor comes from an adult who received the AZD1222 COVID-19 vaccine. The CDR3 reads CASSFSAGAWEQYF. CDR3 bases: TGCGCCAGCAGCTTCTCGGCCGGGGCTTGGGAGCAGTACTTC.